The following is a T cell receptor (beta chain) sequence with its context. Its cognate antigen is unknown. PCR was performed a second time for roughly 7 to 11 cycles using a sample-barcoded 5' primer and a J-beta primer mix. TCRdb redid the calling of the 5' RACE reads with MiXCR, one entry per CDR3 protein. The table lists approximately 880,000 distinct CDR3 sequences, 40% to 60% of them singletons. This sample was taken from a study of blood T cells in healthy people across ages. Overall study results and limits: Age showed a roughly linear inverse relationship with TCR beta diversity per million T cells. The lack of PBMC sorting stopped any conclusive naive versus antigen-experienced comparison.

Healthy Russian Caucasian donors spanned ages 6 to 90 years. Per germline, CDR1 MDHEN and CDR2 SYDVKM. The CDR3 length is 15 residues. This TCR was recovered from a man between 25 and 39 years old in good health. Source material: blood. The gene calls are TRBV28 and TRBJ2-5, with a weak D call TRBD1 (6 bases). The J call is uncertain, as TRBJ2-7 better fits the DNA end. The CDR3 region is CASSVTGIAVYEQYF. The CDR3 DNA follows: TGTGCCAGCAGTGTAACAGGGATTGCCGTCTACGAGCAGTACTTC.